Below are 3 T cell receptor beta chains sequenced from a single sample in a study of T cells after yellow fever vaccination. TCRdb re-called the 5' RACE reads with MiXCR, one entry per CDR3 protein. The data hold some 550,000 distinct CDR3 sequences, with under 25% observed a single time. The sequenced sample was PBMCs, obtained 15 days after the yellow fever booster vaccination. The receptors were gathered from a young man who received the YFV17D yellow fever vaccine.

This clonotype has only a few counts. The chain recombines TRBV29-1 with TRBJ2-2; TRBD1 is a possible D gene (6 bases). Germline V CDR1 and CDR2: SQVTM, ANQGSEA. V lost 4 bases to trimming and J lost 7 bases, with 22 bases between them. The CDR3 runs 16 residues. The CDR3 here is CSVGGSGLPQGGELFF. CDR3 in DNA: TGCAGCGTTGGTGGGTCAGGACTGCCACAGGGCGGGGAGCTGTTTTTT.

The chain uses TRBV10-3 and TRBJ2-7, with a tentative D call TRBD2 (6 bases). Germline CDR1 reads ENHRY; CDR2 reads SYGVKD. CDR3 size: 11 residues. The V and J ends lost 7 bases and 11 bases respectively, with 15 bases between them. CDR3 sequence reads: CAITDGTLEYF. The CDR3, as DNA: TGTGCCATCACTGATGGGACTCTTGAGTACTTC.

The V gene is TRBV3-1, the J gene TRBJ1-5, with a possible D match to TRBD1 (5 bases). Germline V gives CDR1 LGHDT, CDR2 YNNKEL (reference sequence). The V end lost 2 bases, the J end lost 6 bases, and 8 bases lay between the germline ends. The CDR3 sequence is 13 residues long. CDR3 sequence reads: CASSQQGSQPQHF. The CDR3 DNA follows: TGTGCCAGCAGCCAACAGGGTTCTCAGCCCCAGCATTTT.